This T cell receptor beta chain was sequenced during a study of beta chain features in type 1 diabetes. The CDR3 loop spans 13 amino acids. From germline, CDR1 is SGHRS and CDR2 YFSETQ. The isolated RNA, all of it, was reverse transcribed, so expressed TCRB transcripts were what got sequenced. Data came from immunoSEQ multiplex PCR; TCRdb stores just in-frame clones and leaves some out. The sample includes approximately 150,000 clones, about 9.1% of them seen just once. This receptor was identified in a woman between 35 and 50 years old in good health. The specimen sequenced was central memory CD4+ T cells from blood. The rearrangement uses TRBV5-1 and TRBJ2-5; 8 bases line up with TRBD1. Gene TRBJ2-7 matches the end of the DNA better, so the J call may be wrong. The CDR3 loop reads CASSAGQDYEQYF. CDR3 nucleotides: TGCGCCAGCAGCGCGGGACAGGACTACGAGCAGTACTTC.